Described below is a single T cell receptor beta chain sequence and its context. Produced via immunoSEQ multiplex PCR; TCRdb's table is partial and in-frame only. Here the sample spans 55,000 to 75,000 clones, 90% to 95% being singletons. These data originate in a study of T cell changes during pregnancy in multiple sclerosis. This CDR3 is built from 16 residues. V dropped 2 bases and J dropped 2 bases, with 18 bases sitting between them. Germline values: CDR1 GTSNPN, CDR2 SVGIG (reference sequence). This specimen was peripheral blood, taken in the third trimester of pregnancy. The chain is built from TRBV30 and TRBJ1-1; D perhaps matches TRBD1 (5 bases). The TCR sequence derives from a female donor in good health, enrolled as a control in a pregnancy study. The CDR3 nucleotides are TGTGCCTGGAGTTGGGACTTTTCTAGCCCTAACACTGAAGCTTTCTTT. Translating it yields CAWSWDFSSPNTEAFF. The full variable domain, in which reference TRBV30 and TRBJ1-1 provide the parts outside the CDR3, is SQTIHQWPATLVQPVGSPLSLECTVEGTSNPNLYWYRQAAGRGLQLLFYSVGIGQISSEVPQNLSASRPQDRQFILSSKKLLLSDSGFYLCAWSWDFSSPNTEAFFGQGTRLTVV.